This TCR beta chain stems from a study of cytomegalovirus exposure and HLA in healthy donors. Study outcomes and limitations: Sequencing depth across donors, presence/absence analyses assumed, was roughly uniform. An analysis done earlier found most TCR beta V segments productive about 87% or about 30% of the time.

The primer mix had 60 Vbeta and 13 Jbeta primers. Clones were sequenced by immunoSEQ multiplex PCR, and TCRdb holds only the in-frame ones, with some missing. The sample lists 100,000 to 150,000 clones; 8% to 9.5% were seen once. The germline V and J ends were trimmed by 3 bases and 7 bases, with 18 bases remaining between them. This CDR3 is 16 amino acids long. CDR1 and CDR2 (germline): ENHRY, SYGVKD. On this clone: Its antigen is not identified.

The receptor's source is a man aged 35 to 55 in good health and CMV-seronegative. This chain joins TRBV10-3 and TRBJ2-2, with D perhaps TRBD1 (6 bases). The source material was PBMCs. For the CDR3, the DNA is TGTGCCATCAGTGACCCGGGACACCTTGGCGGCGGGGAGCTGTTTTTT. It encodes CAISDPGHLGGGELFF.